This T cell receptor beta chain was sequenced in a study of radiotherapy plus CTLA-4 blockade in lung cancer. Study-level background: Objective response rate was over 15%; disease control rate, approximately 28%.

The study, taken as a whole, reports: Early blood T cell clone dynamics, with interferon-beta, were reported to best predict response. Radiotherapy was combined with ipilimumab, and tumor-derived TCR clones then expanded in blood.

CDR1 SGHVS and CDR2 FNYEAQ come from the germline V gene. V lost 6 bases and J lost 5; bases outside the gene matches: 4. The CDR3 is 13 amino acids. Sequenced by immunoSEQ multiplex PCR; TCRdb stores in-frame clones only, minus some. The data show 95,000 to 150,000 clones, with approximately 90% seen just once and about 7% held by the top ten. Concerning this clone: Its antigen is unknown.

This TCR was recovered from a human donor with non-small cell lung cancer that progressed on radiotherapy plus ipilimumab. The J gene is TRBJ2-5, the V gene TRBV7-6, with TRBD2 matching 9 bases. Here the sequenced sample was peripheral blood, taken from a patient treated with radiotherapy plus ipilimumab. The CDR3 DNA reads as TGTGCCAGCAGTTTTAGCGGGAGTGAGACCCAGTACTTC. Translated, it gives CASSFSGSETQYF.